The present T cell receptor beta chain was sequenced within a study of cytomegalovirus exposure and HLA in healthy donors. General study results and limits: On later analysis, the bulk of CMV-associated TCR beta chains appeared to be HLA-restricted. 16,951 TCR beta sequences were associated with HLA alleles at 0.05 false discovery rate in a later analysis. Earlier analysis looked at TCR beta V segments, and most were productive about 90% or about 30% of the time.

Concerning this clone itself: Its antigen remains unidentified.

The CDR3 covers 15 residues. Germline assignment: CDR1 SGDLS and CDR2 YYNGEE. V was cut by 0 bases and J by 8 bases, with 14 bases left in between. Donors were nominally healthy when sampled, though unrecorded immune exposures were likely. This PCR relied on a set of 60 Vbeta primers and 13 Jbeta primers. The protocol was immunoSEQ multiplex PCR, while the TCRdb copy is restricted to in-frame clones and leaves out a portion. The sample holds about 150,000 clones, nearly 80% seen once. V gene TRBV9 combines with J gene TRBJ1-4; D is perhaps TRBD1 (5 bases). The source material was PBMCs. The TCR was taken from a young man in good health and CMV-seropositive. The CDR3 reads CASSVAAGLREKLFF. CDR3 coding DNA: TGTGCCAGCAGCGTAGCGGCAGGGTTGCGGGAAAAACTGTTTTTT.